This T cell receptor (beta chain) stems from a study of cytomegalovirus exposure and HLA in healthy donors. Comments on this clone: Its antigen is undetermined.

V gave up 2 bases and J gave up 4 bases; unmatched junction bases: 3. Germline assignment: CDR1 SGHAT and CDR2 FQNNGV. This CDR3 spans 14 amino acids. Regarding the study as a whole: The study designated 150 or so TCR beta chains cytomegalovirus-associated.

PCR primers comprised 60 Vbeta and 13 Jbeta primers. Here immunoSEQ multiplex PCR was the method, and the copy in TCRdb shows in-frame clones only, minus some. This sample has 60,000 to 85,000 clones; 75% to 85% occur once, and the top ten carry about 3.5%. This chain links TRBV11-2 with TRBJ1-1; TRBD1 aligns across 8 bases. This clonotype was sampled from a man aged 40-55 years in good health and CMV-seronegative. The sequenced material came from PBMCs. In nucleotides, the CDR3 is TGTGCCAGCAGCTTAACAGGGACAGGCACTGAAGCTTTCTTT. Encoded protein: CASSLTGTGTEAFF.